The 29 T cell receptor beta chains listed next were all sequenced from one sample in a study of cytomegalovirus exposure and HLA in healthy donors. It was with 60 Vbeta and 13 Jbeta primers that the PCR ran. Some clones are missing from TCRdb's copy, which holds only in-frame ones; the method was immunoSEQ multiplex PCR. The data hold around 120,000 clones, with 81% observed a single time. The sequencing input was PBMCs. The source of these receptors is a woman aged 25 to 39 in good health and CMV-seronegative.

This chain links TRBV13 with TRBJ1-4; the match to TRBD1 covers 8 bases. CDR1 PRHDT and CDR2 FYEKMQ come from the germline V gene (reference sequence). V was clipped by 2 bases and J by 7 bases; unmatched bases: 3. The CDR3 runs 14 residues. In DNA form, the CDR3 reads TGTGCCAGCAGCTTACAGGGGGCGTCTGAAAAACTGTTTTTT. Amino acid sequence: CASSLQGASEKLFF.

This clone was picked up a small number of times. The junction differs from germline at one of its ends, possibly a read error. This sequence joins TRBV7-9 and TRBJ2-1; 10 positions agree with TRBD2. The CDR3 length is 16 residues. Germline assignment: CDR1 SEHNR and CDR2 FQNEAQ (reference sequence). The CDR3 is CSSSAPGLAYYNEQFF. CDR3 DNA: TGTTCCAGCAGCGCCCCGGGACTAGCGTATTACAATGAGCAGTTCTTC.

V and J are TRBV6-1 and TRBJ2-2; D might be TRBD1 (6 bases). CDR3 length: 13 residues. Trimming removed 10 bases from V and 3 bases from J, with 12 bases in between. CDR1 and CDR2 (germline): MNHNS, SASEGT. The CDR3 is CAIQGWDTGELFF. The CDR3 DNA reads TGTGCCATACAGGGATGGGACACCGGGGAGCTGTTTTTT.

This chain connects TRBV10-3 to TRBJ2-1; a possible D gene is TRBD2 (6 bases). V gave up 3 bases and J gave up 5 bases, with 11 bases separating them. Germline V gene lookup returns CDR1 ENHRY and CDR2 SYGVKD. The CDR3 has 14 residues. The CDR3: CAISESSANNEQFF. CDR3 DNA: TGTGCCATCAGTGAATCTAGCGCCAACAATGAGCAGTTCTTC.

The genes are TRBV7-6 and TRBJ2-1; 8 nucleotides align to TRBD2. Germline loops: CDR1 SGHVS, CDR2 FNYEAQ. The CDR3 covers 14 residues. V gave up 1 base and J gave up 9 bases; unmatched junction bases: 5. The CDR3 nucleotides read TGTGCCAGCAGCTTAGGCCGGACTAGCTTTGAGCAGTTCTTC. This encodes CASSLGRTSFEQFF.

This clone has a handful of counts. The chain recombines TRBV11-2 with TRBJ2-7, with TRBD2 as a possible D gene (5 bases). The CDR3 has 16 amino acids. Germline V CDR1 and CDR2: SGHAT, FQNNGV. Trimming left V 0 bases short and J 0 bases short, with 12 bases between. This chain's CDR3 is CASSLDPRSGSYEQYF. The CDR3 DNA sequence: TGTGCCAGCAGCTTAGATCCCAGGAGCGGCTCCTACGAGCAGTACTTC. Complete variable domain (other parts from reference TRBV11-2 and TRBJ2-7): EAGVAQSPRYKIIEKRQSVAFWCNPISGHATLYWYQQILGQGPKLLIQFQNNGVVDDSQLPKDRFSAERLKGVDSTLKIQPAKLEDSAVYLCASSLDPRSGSYEQYFGPGTRLTVT.

This chain's CDR3 is CASRTQKQGAANSPLHF. The DNA of the CDR3 is TGTGCCAGCAGAACACAGAAACAGGGGGCCGCTAATTCACCCCTCCACTTT. The chain uses TRBV5-4 and TRBJ1-6, with TRBD1 matching over 9 bases. Per germline, CDR1 SGHNT and CDR2 YYREEE (reference sequence). V dropped 5 bases and J dropped 6; count of bases not matched to a gene: 12. CDR3 length: 17 residues.

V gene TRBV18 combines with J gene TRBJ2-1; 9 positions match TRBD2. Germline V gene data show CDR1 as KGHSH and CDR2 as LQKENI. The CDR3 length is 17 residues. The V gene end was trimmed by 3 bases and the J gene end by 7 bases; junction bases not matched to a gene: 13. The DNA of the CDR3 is TGTGCCAGCTCACCCACGAACTTAGCGGGAGAGAGTAATGAGCAGTTCTTC. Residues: CASSPTNLAGESNEQFF.

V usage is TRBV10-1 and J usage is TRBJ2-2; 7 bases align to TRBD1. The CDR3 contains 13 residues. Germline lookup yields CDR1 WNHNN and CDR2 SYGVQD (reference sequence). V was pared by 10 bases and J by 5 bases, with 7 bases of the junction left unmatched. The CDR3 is CATQTGPTGELFF. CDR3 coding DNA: TGCGCCACCCAGACAGGGCCGACCGGGGAGCTGTTTTTT.

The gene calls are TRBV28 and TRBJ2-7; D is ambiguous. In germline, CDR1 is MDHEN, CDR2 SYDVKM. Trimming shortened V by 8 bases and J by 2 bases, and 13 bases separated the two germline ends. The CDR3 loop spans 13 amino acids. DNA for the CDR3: TGTGCCAGCCGTCCTTTGAGCCCCTACGAGCAGTACTTC. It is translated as CASRPLSPYEQYF.

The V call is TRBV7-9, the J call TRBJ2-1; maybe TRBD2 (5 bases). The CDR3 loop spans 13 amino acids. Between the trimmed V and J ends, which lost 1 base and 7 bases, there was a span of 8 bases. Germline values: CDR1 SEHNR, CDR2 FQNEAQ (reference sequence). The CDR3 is CASSLGRTNEQFF. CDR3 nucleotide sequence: TGTGCCAGCAGCTTAGGACGGACTAATGAGCAGTTCTTC.

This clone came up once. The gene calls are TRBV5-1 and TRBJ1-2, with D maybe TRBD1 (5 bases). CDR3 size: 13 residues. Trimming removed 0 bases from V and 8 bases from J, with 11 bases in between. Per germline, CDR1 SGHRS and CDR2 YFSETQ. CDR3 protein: CASSLEGAEGYTF. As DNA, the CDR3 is TGCGCCAGCAGCTTGGAAGGGGCGGAGGGCTACACCTTC. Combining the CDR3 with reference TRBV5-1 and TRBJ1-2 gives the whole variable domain KAGVTQTPRYLIKTRGQQVTLSCSPISGHRSVSWYQQTPGQGLQFLFEYFSETQRNKGNFPGRFSGRQFSNSRSEMNVSTLELGDSALYLCASSLEGAEGYTFGSGTRLTVV.

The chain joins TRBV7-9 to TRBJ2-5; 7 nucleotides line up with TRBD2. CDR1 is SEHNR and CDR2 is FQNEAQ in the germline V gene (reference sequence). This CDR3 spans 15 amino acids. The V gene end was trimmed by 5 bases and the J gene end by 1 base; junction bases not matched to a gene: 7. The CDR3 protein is CASSQDRTSQETQYF. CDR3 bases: TGTGCCAGCAGCCAAGACCGGACTAGCCAAGAGACCCAGTACTTC.

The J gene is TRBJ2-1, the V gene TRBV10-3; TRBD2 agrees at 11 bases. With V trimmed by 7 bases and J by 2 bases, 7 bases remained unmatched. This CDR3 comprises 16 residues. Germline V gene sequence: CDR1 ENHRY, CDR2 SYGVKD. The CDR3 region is CAIILSSGRTYNEQFF. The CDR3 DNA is TGTGCCATCATCCTTTCTAGCGGGAGGACCTACAATGAGCAGTTCTTC.

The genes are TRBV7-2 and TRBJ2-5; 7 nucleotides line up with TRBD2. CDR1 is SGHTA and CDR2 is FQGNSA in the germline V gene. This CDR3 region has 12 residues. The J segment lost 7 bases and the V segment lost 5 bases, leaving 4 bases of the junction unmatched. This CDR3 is CASSPREGTQYF. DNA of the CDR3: TGTGCCAGCAGCCCAAGGGAGGGGACCCAGTACTTC.

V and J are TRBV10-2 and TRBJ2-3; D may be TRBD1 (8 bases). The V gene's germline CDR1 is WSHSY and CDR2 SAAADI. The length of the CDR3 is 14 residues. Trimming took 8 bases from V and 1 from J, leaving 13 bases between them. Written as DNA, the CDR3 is TGCGCCAGCCTTACAGGGGGGGGCACAGATACGCAGTATTTT. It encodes CASLTGGGTDTQYF.

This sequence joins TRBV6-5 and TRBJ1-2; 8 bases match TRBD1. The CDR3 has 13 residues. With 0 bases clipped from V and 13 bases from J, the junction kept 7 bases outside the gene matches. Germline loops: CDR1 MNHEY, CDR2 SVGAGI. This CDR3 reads CASSYSLQGAGTF. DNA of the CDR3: TGTGCCAGCAGTTACTCCCTGCAGGGGGCGGGCACCTTC.

CDR3 sequence (DNA): TGTGCCAGCTCACCACCAATTAAGACCTTCCTGGGGGGGGACATTCAGTACTTC. Encoded protein: CASSPPIKTFLGGDIQYF. The chain uses TRBV18 and TRBJ2-4, with 7 bases matching TRBD2. The CDR3 length is 18 residues. CDR1 KGHSH and CDR2 LQKENI come from the germline V gene. The V segment lost 0 bases and the J segment 8 bases; nucleotides outside the gene matches: 16.

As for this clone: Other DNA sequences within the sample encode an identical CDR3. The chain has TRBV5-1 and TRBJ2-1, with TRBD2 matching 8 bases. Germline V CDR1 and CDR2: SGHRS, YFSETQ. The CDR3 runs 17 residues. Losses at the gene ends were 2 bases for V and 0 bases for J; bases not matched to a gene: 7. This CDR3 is CASSFFSSGSSYNEQFF. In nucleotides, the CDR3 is TGCGCCAGCAGCTTTTTTTCGAGCGGGAGCTCCTACAATGAGCAGTTCTTC.

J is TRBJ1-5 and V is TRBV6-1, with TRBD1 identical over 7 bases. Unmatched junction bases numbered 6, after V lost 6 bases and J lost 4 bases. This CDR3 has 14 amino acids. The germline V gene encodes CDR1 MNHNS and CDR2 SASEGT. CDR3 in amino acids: CASRPGTANQPQHF. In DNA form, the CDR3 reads TGTGCCAGCAGACCCGGGACAGCTAATCAGCCCCAGCATTTT.

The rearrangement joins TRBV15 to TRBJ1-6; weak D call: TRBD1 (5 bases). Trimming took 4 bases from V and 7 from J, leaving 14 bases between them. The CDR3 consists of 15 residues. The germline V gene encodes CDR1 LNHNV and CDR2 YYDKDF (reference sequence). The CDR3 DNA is TGTGCCACCAGCACCTTAGACAGAGAAAATTCACCCCTCCACTTT. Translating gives CATSTLDRENSPLHF.

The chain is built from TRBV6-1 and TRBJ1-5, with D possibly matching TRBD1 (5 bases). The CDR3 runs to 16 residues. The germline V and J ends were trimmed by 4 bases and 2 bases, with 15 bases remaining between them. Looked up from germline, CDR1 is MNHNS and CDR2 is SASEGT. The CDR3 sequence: CASSGMTAGGNQPQHF. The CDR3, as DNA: TGTGCCAGCAGTGGAATGACAGCGGGGGGCAATCAGCCCCAGCATTTT.

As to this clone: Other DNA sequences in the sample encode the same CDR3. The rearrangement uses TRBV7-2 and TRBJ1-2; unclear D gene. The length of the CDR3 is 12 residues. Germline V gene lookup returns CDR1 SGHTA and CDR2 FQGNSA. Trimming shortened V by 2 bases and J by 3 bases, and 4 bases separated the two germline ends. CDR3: CASSLTDYGYTF. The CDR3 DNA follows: TGTGCCAGCAGCTTAACAGACTATGGCTACACCTTC.

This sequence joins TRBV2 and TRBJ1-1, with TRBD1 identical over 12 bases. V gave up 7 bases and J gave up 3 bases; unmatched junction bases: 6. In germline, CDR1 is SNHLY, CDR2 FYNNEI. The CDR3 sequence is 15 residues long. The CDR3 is CASTGDRGPYTEAFF. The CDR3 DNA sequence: TGTGCCAGCACCGGGGACAGGGGGCCGTACACTGAAGCTTTCTTT. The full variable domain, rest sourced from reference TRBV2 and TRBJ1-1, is EPEVTQTPSHQVTQMGQEVILRCVPISNHLYFYWYRQILGQKVEFLVSFYNNEISEKSEIFDDQFSVERPDGSNFTLKIRSTKLEDSAMYFCASTGDRGPYTEAFFGQGTRLTVV.

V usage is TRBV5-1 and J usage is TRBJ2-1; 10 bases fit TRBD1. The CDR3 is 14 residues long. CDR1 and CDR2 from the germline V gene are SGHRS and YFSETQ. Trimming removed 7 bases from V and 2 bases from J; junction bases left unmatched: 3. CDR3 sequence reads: CASATGGPYNEQFF. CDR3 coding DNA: TGCGCCAGCGCGACAGGGGGCCCCTACAATGAGCAGTTCTTC.

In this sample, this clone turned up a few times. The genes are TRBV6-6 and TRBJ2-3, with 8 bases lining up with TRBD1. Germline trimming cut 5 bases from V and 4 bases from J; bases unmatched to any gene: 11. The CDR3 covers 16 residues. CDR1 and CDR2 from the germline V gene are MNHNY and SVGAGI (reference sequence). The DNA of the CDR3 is TGTGCCAGCAGTCCCCCCCGGGCAGGGGGCGCAGATACGCAGTATTTT. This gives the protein CASSPPRAGGADTQYF.

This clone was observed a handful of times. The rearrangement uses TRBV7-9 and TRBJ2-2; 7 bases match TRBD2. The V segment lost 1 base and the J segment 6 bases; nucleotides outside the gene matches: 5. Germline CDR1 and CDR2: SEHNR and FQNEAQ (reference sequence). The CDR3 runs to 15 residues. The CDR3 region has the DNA TGTGCCAGCAGCTTAGAACGGGCGGGGGCCGGGGAGCTGTTTTTT. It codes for CASSLERAGAGELFF.

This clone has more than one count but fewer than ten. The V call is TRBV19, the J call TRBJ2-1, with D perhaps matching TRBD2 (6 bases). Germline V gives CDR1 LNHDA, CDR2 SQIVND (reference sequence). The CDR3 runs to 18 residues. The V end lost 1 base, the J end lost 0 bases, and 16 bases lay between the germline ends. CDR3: CASSIVLRLESSYNEQFF. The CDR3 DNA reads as TGTGCCAGTAGTATAGTCCTACGACTAGAAAGCTCCTACAATGAGCAGTTCTTC.

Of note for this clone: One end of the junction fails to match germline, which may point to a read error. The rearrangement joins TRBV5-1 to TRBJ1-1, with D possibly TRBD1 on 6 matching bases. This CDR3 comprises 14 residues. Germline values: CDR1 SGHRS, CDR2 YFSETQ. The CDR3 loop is CASSLGAGYTEAFF. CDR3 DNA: TGTGCCAGCAGCTTGGGGGCGGGGTACACTGAAGCTTTCTTT.